The 5 T cell receptor beta chains given below trace back to one sample, sequenced in a study of shared clonotypes between healthy human individuals. The table came from immunoSEQ multiplex PCR; TCRdb's copy has only in-frame clones and leaves some out. The table shows about 2 million clones, with around 96% occurring only once. Terminally differentiated effector memory CD45RA+ cells were excluded from the naive CD8 cells, which were CD45RO-negative and positively selected for CCR7. Sequenced: naive CD8+ T cells sorted from blood. These receptors originate from a man aged 18 to 29 in good health.

CDR3 sequence reads: CAWREYRVVDEQYF. The DNA of the CDR3 is TGTGCCTGGAGAGAATACAGGGTCGTGGACGAGCAGTACTTC. The rearrangement joins TRBV30 to TRBJ2-7; maybe TRBD1 (6 bases). The ends were cut back, 3 bases at V and 5 bases at J, with 17 bases in the middle. Germline CDR1 is GTSNPN and CDR2 is SVGIG (reference sequence). The CDR3 covers 14 residues. The entire variable domain, with the rest obtained from reference TRBV30 and TRBJ2-7, is as follows: SQTIHQWPATLVQPVGSPLSLECTVEGTSNPNLYWYRQAAGRGLQLLFYSVGIGQISSEVPQNLSASRPQDRQFILSSKKLLLSDSGFYLCAWREYRVVDEQYFGPGTRLTVT.

V usage is TRBV13 and J usage is TRBJ1-4, with D unresolved. Germline CDR1 reads PRHDT; CDR2 reads FYEKMQ (reference sequence). This CDR3 has 13 residues. Trimming cost V 2 bases and J 8 bases, with 9 bases left between them. In DNA form, the CDR3 reads TGTGCCAGCAGCTTACGGGTTGAAGAAAAACTGTTTTTT. This sequence encodes CASSLRVEEKLFF.

This chain uses TRBV30 with TRBJ2-5; D is possibly TRBD1 or TRBD2 (5 bases each). Germline V gene sequence: CDR1 GTSNPN, CDR2 SVGIG (reference sequence). The CDR3 consists of 12 residues. The V and J ends lost 7 bases and 13 bases respectively, with 22 bases between them. CDR3 protein: CAFTIRDGFTYF. CDR3 DNA sequence: TGTGCCTTTACGATAAGGGACGGCTTCACGTACTTC.

The rearrangement joins TRBV5-4 to TRBJ2-1; D is unresolved. This CDR3 has 13 residues. Deletions cut 4 bases from V and 2 bases from J, with 7 bases between. Per germline, CDR1 SGHNT and CDR2 YYREEE (reference sequence). The CDR3 loop is CASSPPAYNEQFF. CDR3 nucleotide sequence: TGTGCCAGCAGCCCGCCGGCCTACAATGAGCAGTTCTTC.

This sequence joins TRBV14 and TRBJ2-1; D gene unclear. V lost 4 bases, J lost 0 bases, and 16 bases lay in between. From germline, CDR1 is SGHDN and CDR2 FVKESK. The CDR3 contains 17 residues. DNA for the CDR3: TGTGCCAGCAGCCGATACATACAGTTAAGCTCCTACAATGAGCAGTTCTTC. It encodes CASSRYIQLSSYNEQFF. The full variable domain, its missing parts supplied by reference TRBV14 and TRBJ2-1, is EAGVTQFPSHSVIEKGQTVTLRCDPISGHDNLYWYRRVMGKEIKFLLHFVKESKQDESGMPNNRFLAERTGGTYSTLKVQPAELEDSGVYFCASSRYIQLSSYNEQFFGPGTRLTVL.